This passage covers 2 T cell receptor beta chains from one sample sequenced in a study of blood T cells in healthy people across ages. Through a sample-barcoded 5' primer and a J-beta primer mix, a second PCR was run for roughly 7 to 12 cycles. From the 5' RACE reads, TCRdb called clonotypes with MiXCR, one entry per CDR3 protein. The sample shows over 950,000 distinct CDR3 sequences, roughly half of them seen only once. Sequenced: blood. The receptor set was obtained from a woman aged 55 to 70 in good health.

In its sample, this clonotype was seen a few times. The gene calls are TRBV29-1 and TRBJ2-5, with TRBD1 matching over 8 bases. The V segment lost 4 bases and the J segment 10 bases; nucleotides outside the gene matches: 8. The CDR3 loop spans 12 amino acids. The germline gives CDR1 SQVTM, CDR2 ANQGSEA. CDR3: CSVGDRLSIQYF. CDR3 in DNA: TGCAGCGTTGGGGACAGGCTCAGTATCCAGTACTTC.

This sequence joins TRBV12-3 or TRBV12-4 and TRBJ2-5; 8 bases are shared with TRBD1. The junction had 14 bases not matched to a gene; V was cut back by 6 bases and J by 5 bases. CDR3 length: 16 residues. CDR3 DNA sequence: TGTGCCAGCAGCTCCCCCCGGAACAGGGGGAGGGAGACCCAGTACTTC. This codes for CASSSPRNRGRETQYF.